A single sample gave rise to the 12 T cell receptor beta chains below, sequenced in a study of T cell clonotyping in hematopoietic cell transplantation. Clones were read by immunoSEQ multiplex PCR, and TCRdb kept only the in-frame ones, dropping some. The sample carries fewer than 50,000 clones, 94% recorded once. Sequencing used peripheral blood mononuclear cells. Every receptor here comes from a woman in her 50s in good health. Some clones in this sample may be carry-over from other donors' samples.

This clone occurred once. V gene TRBV27 combines with J gene TRBJ2-3, with a tentative D call TRBD1 (6 bases). The CDR3 extends over 17 amino acids. CDR1 and CDR2 from the germline V gene are MNHEY and SMNVEV (reference sequence). Trimming left V 5 bases short and J 0 bases short, with 18 bases between. The CDR3 region has the DNA TGTGCCAGCAGTCCATCGCCGGGACATCTGAGCACAGATACGCAGTATTTT. Amino acids: CASSPSPGHLSTDTQYF.

The chain recombines TRBV19 with TRBJ1-6, with TRBD1 matching 9 bases. The germline gives CDR1 LNHDA, CDR2 SQIVND (reference sequence). The CDR3 is 15 amino acids. V lost 5 bases to trimming and J lost 7 bases; unmatched junction nucleotides: 6. The CDR3 here is CASSEGQGWNSPLHF. CDR3 nucleotide sequence: TGTGCCAGTAGTGAGGGACAGGGCTGGAATTCACCCCTCCACTTT.

V and J are TRBV7-2 and TRBJ2-1; D is undetermined. The ends were cut back, 2 bases at V and 7 bases at J, with 12 bases in the middle. The CDR3 is made up of 14 amino acids. CDR1 SGHTA and CDR2 FQGNSA come from the germline V gene. The CDR3 sequence is CASSLSRVLNEQFF. The CDR3 DNA reads TGTGCCAGCAGCTTATCACGGGTCTTGAATGAGCAGTTCTTC.

V and J are TRBV5-4 and TRBJ1-2; D is unclear. The CDR3 covers 14 residues. The V and J ends lost 0 bases and 4 bases respectively, with 10 bases between them. Germline V gives CDR1 SGHNT, CDR2 YYREEE (reference sequence). DNA for the CDR3: TGTGCCAGCAGCTTGGCCTCTGAATCCTATGGCTACACCTTC. This gives the protein CASSLASESYGYTF. Drawing the rest from reference TRBV5-4 and TRBJ1-2, the complete variable domain is ETGVTQSPTHLIKTRGQQVTLRCSSQSGHNTVSWYQQALGQGPQFIFQYYREEENGRGNFPPRFSGLQFPNYSSELNVNALELDDSALYLCASSLASESYGYTFGSGTRLTVV.

The chain has TRBV14 and TRBJ2-1; perhaps D is TRBD1 or TRBD2 (6 bases each). Per the germline V gene, CDR1 is SGHDN and CDR2 is FVKESK. The length of the CDR3 is 14 residues. With 5 bases removed from V and 5 bases from J, the gap between germline ends came to 13 bases. DNA of the CDR3: TGTGCCAGCAGCGTCAGGGGAGGAAACAATGAGCAGTTCTTC. Its translation is CASSVRGGNNEQFF.

The rearrangement links TRBV10-3 to TRBJ1-1, with 7 positions matching TRBD1. The CDR3 sequence is 14 residues long. The germline V gene encodes CDR1 ENHRY and CDR2 SYGVKD. V dropped 4 bases and J dropped 6; count of bases not matched to a gene: 8. The CDR3 nucleotides are TGTGCCATCAGTGGCGGGACAGTTGGCTCTGAAGCTTTCTTT. Translation: CAISGGTVGSEAFF.

V is TRBV5-1 and J is TRBJ1-1; 8 nucleotides line up with TRBD1. Germline loops: CDR1 SGHRS, CDR2 YFSETQ. The CDR3 is 15 residues long. Germline trimming cut 5 bases from V and 3 bases from J; bases unmatched to any gene: 9. The CDR3 DNA sequence: TGCGCCAGCAGTATGACAGGGGAAAGAGACACTGAAGCTTTCTTT. Amino acids: CASSMTGERDTEAFF.

V and J are TRBV7-8 and TRBJ2-2; 12 bases fit TRBD2. Trimming took 4 bases from V and 2 from J; bases not matched to a gene: 5. Germline CDR1 and CDR2: SGHVS and FQNEAQ. The CDR3 loop spans 17 amino acids. The CDR3 bases are TGTGCCAGCAGCTCCCAGACTAGCGGGGGAAACACCGGGGAGCTGTTTTTT. This gives the protein CASSSQTSGGNTGELFF. Looking up the rest from reference TRBV7-8 and TRBJ2-2 gives the full variable domain: GAGVSQSPRYKVAKRGQDVALRCDPISGHVSLFWYQQALGQGPEFLTYFQNEAQLDKSGLPSDRFFAERPEGSVSTLKIQRTQQEDSAVYLCASSSQTSGGNTGELFFGEGSRLTVL.

This chain connects TRBV28 to TRBJ1-4; D unclear. The ends were cut back, 5 bases at V and 0 bases at J, with 10 bases in the middle. The CDR3 runs to 15 residues. Germline CDR1 MDHEN, CDR2 SYDVKM. The CDR3 DNA follows: TGTGCCAGCAGTCCCGGAGGTGCAACTAATGAAAAACTGTTTTTT. Protein sequence: CASSPGGATNEKLFF. The full variable domain, with the rest looked up from reference TRBV28 and TRBJ1-4, is DVKVTQSSRYLVKRTGEKVFLECVQDMDHENMFWYRQDPGLGLRLIYFSYDVKMKEKGDIPEGYSVSREKKERFSLILESASTNQTSMYLCASSPGGATNEKLFFGSGTQLSVL.

A few counts support this clone. The chain links TRBV7-9 to TRBJ2-7, with a weak D call TRBD2 (6 bases). In germline, CDR1 is SEHNR, CDR2 FQNEAQ (reference sequence). The V end was cut by 3 bases, the J end by 0 bases, with 9 bases between. CDR3 length: 14 residues. CDR3 amino acids: CASSFGGSSYEQYF. The CDR3, as DNA: TGTGCCAGCAGCTTCGGGGGTTCCTCCTACGAGCAGTACTTC. Together with reference TRBV7-9 and TRBJ2-7, the CDR3 gives the full variable domain: DTGVSQNPRHKITKRGQNVTFRCDPISEHNRLYWYRQTLGQGPEFLTYFQNEAQLEKSRLLSDRFSAERPKGSFSTLEIQRTEQGDSAMYLCASSFGGSSYEQYFGPGTRLTVT.

The chain combines TRBV5-6 with TRBJ1-1; D uncertain. Germline CDR1 and CDR2: SGHDT and YYEEEE. This CDR3 spans 13 amino acids. V lost 7 bases, J lost 0 bases, and 10 bases lay in between. The DNA for the CDR3 is TGTGCCAGCGCCAAGGGCATGAACACTGAAGCTTTCTTT. It is translated as CASAKGMNTEAFF.

V usage is TRBV29-1 and J usage is TRBJ2-6, with D perhaps matching TRBD1 (6 bases). The CDR3 totals 14 residues. The V end was cut by 6 bases, the J end by 4 bases, with 13 bases between. In germline, CDR1 is SQVTM, CDR2 ANQGSEA. The chain's CDR3 is CSVGHSTGANVLTF. The CDR3 DNA reads as TGCAGCGTGGGACACTCTACGGGGGCCAACGTCCTGACTTTC.